This TCR beta chain stems from a study of OX40 agonist ivuxolimab in advanced cancers. Looking at the study overall: The dose-escalation group included hepatocellular carcinoma, melanoma, renal cell carcinoma and head and neck cancer.

V lost 0 bases, J lost 3 bases, and 10 bases lay in between. The germline CDR1 and CDR2 sequences are SGHTS and YDEGEE. This CDR3 is 14 amino acids long. The data were produced by immunoSEQ multiplex PCR, yet TCRdb's version contains in-frame clones alone and is incomplete. The repertoire holds some 62,000 clones, with 80% to 95% as singletons. The TCR sequence derives from an adult with an advanced solid tumor such as melanoma, head and neck, liver or kidney cancer. This chain uses TRBV5-8 with TRBJ2-7; possibly TRBD1 for D (6 bases). Sample: CD4+ or CD8+ T cells sorted from blood, taken in a trial of the OX40 agonist ivuxolimab. CDR3 residues: CASSLAEGVYEQYF. As DNA, the CDR3 is TGTGCCAGCAGCTTGGCCGAGGGGGTCTACGAGCAGTACTTC. Full variable domain (outside the CDR3, taken from reference TRBV5-8 and TRBJ2-7): EAGVTQSPTHLIKTRGQQATLRCSPISGHTSVYWYQQALGLGLQFLLWYDEGEERNRGNFPPRFSGRQFPNYSSELNVNALELEDSALYLCASSLAEGVYEQYFGPGTRLTVT.